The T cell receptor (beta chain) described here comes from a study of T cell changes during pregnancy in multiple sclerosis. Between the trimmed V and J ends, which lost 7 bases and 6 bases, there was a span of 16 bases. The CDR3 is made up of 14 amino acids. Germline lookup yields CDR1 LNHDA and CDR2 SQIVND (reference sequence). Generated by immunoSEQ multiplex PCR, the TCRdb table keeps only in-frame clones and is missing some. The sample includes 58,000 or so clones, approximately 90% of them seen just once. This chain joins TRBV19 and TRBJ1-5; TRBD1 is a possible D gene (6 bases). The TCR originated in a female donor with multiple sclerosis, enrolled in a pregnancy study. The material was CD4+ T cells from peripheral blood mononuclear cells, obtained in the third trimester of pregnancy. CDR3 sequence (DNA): TGTGCCAGTAAGGTAGAGGGGGGGGCTCAGCCCCAGCATTTT. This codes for CASKVEGGAQPQHF.